This entry describes one TCR beta chain. During active infection, Seattle patients enrolled and were then monitored through disease. These data come from a study of blood T cell repertoires in COVID-19. Study information: Samples came from the United States, Italy and Spain, spanning acute and convalescent COVID-19. Sample material is recorded as cDNA or gDNA derived from T cells, B-cell-depleted T cells, or PBMCs.

Under the authors' procedure: Amplification of reference gene primers provided the estimated nucleated cell counts. Clones were sequenced by immunoSEQ multiplex PCR, and TCRdb holds only the in-frame ones, with some missing. The V and J calls and clone size come from that table; D and trimming were worked out from the DNA. The sample includes some 240,000 clones, almost 85% of them seen just once. Germline V gene lookup returns CDR1 SGDLS and CDR2 YYNGEE. The ends were cut back, 0 bases at V and 9 bases at J, with 31 bases in the middle. This CDR3 is built from 20 residues. The sample consisted of peripheral blood. The chain employs TRBV9 and TRBJ1-3; weak D call: TRBD1 (5 bases). This receptor was identified in a woman in her seventies with COVID-19, enrolled during active disease. In DNA form, the CDR3 reads TGTGCCAGCAGCGTAGATCAGGGTGGGGCGGGGGTCCTTCGTGTCGGCACCATATATTTT. Its translation is CASSVDQGGAGVLRVGTIYF.